The present T cell receptor (beta chain) was sequenced within a study of cytomegalovirus exposure and HLA in healthy donors. With V trimmed by 4 bases and J by 6 bases, 8 bases remained unmatched. The CDR3 has 15 amino acids. CDR1 is SGHDT and CDR2 is YYEEEE in the germline V gene. In the PCR, 60 Vbeta and 13 Jbeta primers were used. Clones were sequenced by immunoSEQ multiplex PCR, and TCRdb holds only the in-frame ones, with some missing. The sample records under 150,000 clones, roughly 71% being singletons. This chain connects TRBV5-6 to TRBJ2-1; 9 bases align to TRBD1. This receptor was taken from a woman aged 40 to 55 in good health and CMV-seronegative. Sequencing was performed on PBMCs. The chain's CDR3 is CASSILGQGTNEQFF. DNA for the CDR3: TGTGCCAGCAGCATCTTGGGACAGGGAACCAATGAGCAGTTCTTC.